This is a list of T cell receptor beta chains from one sample in a study of CD8+CD57+ T cells in acquired aplastic anemia. One entry per CDR3 protein, called by TCRdb with MiXCR from the reads. The table has about 98,000 distinct CDR3 sequences, around 70% seen once. Sequenced sample: sorted CD4+, CD8+, or CD8+CD57+ T cells (not recorded which) from PBMCs. The receptor source for this set is a human donor with aplastic anemia. CDR3s include the opening cysteine and the closing phenylalanine or tryptophan. The order of the fields is J gene, D gene, V gene, clone size, CDR3 DNA, CDR3 protein. A D gene is named only where the DNA matches it firmly. Where a row states a size, it is once, few, many or the class of an expanded clone; other rows omit it.

J gene: TRBJ2-7; D gene: TRBD2; V gene: TRBV12-3/TRBV12-4; clone size: many; CDR3 DNA: TGTGCCAGCAGTTTAGGACTAGCGGGAGGGCCGTTGGTTTACGAGCAGTACTTC; CDR3 protein: CASSLGLAGGPLVYEQYF
J gene: TRBJ1-1; D gene: -; V gene: TRBV7-8; clone size: -; CDR3 DNA: TGTGCCAGCAGCTTGCTATCGAACACTGAAGCTTTCTTT; CDR3 protein: CASSLLSNTEAFF
J gene: TRBJ2-1; D gene: -; V gene: TRBV24-1; clone size: -; CDR3 DNA: TGTGCCACCAGTGAAGCAGGGGTGTACAATGAGCAGTCCTTC; CDR3 protein: CATSEAGVYNEQSF
J gene: TRBJ2-2; D gene: -; V gene: TRBV7-9; clone size: -; CDR3 DNA: TGTGCCAGCAGCTTATCTGAGACTAGGGGCGGGGAGCTGTTTTTT; CDR3 protein: CASSLSETRGGELFF
J gene: TRBJ2-3; D gene: -; V gene: TRBV20-1; clone size: -; CDR3 DNA: TGCAGTGCTAGAGATCTTCGCGATTCAAGCACAGATACGCAGTATTTT; CDR3 protein: CSARDLRDSSTDTQYF
J gene: TRBJ1-2; D gene: TRBD1; V gene: TRBV20-1; clone size: -; CDR3 DNA: TGCAGTGCCGTAGCCAGGGGGTACGATGGCTACACCTTC; CDR3 protein: CSAVARGYDGYTF
J gene: TRBJ2-4; D gene: -; V gene: TRBV19; clone size: -; CDR3 DNA: TGTGCCAGTGGGACCTTGGGTGGAAACATTCAGTACTTC; CDR3 protein: CASGTLGGNIQYF
J gene: TRBJ2-7; D gene: TRBD1; V gene: TRBV7-8; clone size: -; CDR3 DNA: TGTGCCAGCAGCTTGAGGATTGAGGCAGGGGGTGAGCAGTACTTC; CDR3 protein: CASSLRIEAGGEQYF
J gene: TRBJ2-5; D gene: TRBD2; V gene: TRBV7-2; clone size: -; CDR3 DNA: TGTGCCAGCAGCCTGGGCGGGGGGCCTCAAGAGACCCAGTACTTC; CDR3 protein: CASSLGGGPQETQYF
J gene: TRBJ2-3; D gene: TRBD1; V gene: TRBV7-6; clone size: -; CDR3 DNA: TGTGCCAGCAGCCTCGGACAGGTTAGCACAGATACGCAGTATTTT; CDR3 protein: CASSLGQVSTDTQYF
J gene: TRBJ2-3; D gene: TRBD2; V gene: TRBV11-2; clone size: -; CDR3 DNA: TGTGCCAGCCAGGAACTAGCGGGTGACACAGATACGCAGTATTTT; CDR3 protein: CASQELAGDTDTQYF